This TCR beta chain was sequenced for a study of cytomegalovirus exposure and HLA in healthy donors. Study-wide findings and caveats: Among CMV-associated TCR beta chains, most appeared HLA-restricted in a later analysis. The only immune exposure information that was available was CMV serostatus.

Primers for the PCR totalled 60 Vbeta and 13 Jbeta. Here immunoSEQ multiplex PCR was the method, and the copy in TCRdb shows in-frame clones only, minus some. The data hold roughly 190,000 clones, with approximately 86% observed a single time. The CDR3 consists of 17 residues. Looked up from germline, CDR1 is LNHDA and CDR2 is SQIVND (reference sequence). V shed 4 bases, J shed 2 bases, and the junction held 8 bases outside the gene matches. Of note for this clone: Its target is not known.

The sample taken for sequencing was PBMCs. J is TRBJ1-5 and V is TRBV19, with 10 nucleotides matching TRBD1. The receptor's source is a boy between 2 and 10 years old in good health and CMV-seronegative. The CDR3 DNA follows: TGTGCCAGTAGTAACCGGGACAGGGGCGGTCGCAATCAGCCCCAGCATTTT. Translated: CASSNRDRGGRNQPQHF.